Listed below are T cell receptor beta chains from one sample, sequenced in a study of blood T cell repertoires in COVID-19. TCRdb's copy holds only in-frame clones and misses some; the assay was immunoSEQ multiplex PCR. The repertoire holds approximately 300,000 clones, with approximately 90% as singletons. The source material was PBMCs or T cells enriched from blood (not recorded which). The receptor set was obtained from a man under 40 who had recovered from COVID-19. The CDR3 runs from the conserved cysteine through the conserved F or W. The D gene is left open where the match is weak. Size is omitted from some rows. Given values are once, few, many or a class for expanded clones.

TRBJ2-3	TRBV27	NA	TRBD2	TGTGCCAGCAGTTTACCTAGCGGGGGGACAGATACGCAGTATTTT	CASSLPSGGTDTQYF
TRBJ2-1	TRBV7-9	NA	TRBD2	TGTGCCAGCAGCTTGGGACTAGCGTTTAGTGGGAATGAGCAGTTCTTC	CASSLGLAFSGNEQFF
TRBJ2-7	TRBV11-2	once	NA	TGTGCCAGCAGCTCAGCCTACGAGCAGTACTTC	CASSSAYEQYF
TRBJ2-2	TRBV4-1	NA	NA	TGCGCCAGCAGCCAGTACCTAAGCGTGGGGCCTTACACCGGGGAGCTGTTTTTT	CASSQYLSVGPYTGELFF
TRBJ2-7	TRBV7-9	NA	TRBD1	TGTGCCAGCATTACACCCCAGGGGGCAGGCGAGCAGTACTTC	CASITPQGAGEQYF
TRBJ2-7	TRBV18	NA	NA	TGTGCCAGCTCACCGGATCTGGACAGTACTTACGAGCAGTACTTC	CASSPDLDSTYEQYF
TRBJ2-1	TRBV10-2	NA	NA	TGCGCCAGCCGGAGGACAGCCAATGAGCAGTTCTTC	CASRRTANEQFF
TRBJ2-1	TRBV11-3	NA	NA	TGTGCCAGCAGTTCCCGCAGAATGGTCGATGAGCAGTTCTTC	CASSSRRMVDEQFF
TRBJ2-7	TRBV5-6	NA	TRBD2	TGTGCCAGCAGCTGGAGCGGGGGGATCGAGCAGTACTTC	CASSWSGGIEQYF
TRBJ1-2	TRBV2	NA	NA	TGTGCCAGCAGTGAAATATTGAGGCGGGAAGCTAACTATGGCTACACCTTC	CASSEILRREANYGYTF
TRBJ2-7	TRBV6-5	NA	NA	TGTGCCAGCAGTTCCCCCACAGGCAGATACGAGCAGTACTTC	CASSSPTGRYEQYF
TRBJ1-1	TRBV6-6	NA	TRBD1	TGTGCCAGCAGTGCTCACCAGGGACAGGCGAACACTGAAGCTTTCTTT	CASSAHQGQANTEAFF
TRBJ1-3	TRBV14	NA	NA	TGTGCCAGCAGCCAAGCGGCAGGGTCTGGAAACACCATATATTTT	CASSQAAGSGNTIYF
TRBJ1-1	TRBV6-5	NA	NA	TGTGCCAGCAGAATAGCGGGCACTGAAGCTTTCTTT	CASRIAGTEAFF
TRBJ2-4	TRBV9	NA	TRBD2	TGTGCCAGCAGCGTAGGTAGCGGGGAAGGCGAAAACATTCAGTACTTC	CASSVGSGEGENIQYF
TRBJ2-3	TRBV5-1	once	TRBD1	TGCGCCAGCAGCTTGTTCCCAGGGGGTACTAGCACAGATACGCAGTATTTT	CASSLFPGGTSTDTQYF
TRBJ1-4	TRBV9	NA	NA	TGTGCCAGCAGCGGTCAAGCCACAACTAATGAAAAACTGTTTTTT	CASSGQATTNEKLFF
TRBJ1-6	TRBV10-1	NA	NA	TGCGCCAGCCGGGACTCGGTGAATTCACCCCTCCACTTT	CASRDSVNSPLHF
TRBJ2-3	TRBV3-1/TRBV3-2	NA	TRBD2	TGTGCCAGCAGCCAAGTCAGTGGGGAGCGGGGAGCCACAGATACGCAGTATTTT	CASSQVSGERGATDTQYF
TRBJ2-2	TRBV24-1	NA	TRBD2	TGTGCCACCGGGGGGGCGAACACCGGGGAGCTGTTTTTT	CATGGANTGELFF
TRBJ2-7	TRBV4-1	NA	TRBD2	TGCGCCAGCAGCCAACCGGGGGGGCGCCCCCGGCAGTACTTC	CASSQPGGRPRQYF
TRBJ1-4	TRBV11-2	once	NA	TGTGCCAGCAGCCCTCTCCATGAAAAACTGTTTTTT	CASSPLHEKLFF
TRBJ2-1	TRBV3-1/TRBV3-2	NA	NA	TGTGCCAGCAGCCAAGACGGAGGTCGGGGGTACAATGAGCAGTTCTTC	CASSQDGGRGYNEQFF
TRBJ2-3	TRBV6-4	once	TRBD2	TGTGCCAGCAGTTGGGCTGCGGGAGCAGATACGCAGTATTTT	CASSWAAGADTQYF
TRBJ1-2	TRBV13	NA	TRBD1	TGTGCCAGCAGCTCGACAGGGGCTGAATTCTATGGCTACACCTTC	CASSSTGAEFYGYTF
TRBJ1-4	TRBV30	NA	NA	TGTGCCTGGAGTCCCCAGGGGTATGAAAAACTGTTTTTT	CAWSPQGYEKLFF
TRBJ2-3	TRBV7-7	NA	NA	TGTGCTAGCAGCCGGGGATCCCTTAACACAGATACGCAGTATTTT	CASSRGSLNTDTQYF
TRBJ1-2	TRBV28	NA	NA	TGTGCCAGGGGGGTTTTGGACAGATCCAACTATGGCTACACCTTC	CARGVLDRSNYGYTF
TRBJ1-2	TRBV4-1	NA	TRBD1	TGCGCCAGCAGCCAAAAGGGACAGTTTTATGGCTACACCTTC	CASSQKGQFYGYTF
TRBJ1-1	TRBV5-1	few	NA	TGCGCCAGCAGCGCCCTGGACAGCCCCTTTGTCACTGAAGCTTTCTTT	CASSALDSPFVTEAFF
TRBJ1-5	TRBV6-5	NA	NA	TGTGCCAGCAGTTACTCGGAGGGAGACCCACGGCCCCAGCATTTT	CASSYSEGDPRPQHF
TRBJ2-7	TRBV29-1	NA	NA	TGCAGCGCCCTCCGCGGGGAGTTGGGGCAGTACTTC	CSALRGELGQYF
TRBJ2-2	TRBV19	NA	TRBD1	TGTGCCAGTACTAGGACAGGGGACGCCGGGGAGCTGTTTTTT	CASTRTGDAGELFF
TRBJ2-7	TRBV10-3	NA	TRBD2	TGTGCCATCAGTGGGACTAGCACCGGCGAGCAGTACTTC	CAISGTSTGEQYF
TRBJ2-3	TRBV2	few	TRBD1	TGTGCCAGCAGTGGACAGGGGGCAGCGACAGATACGCAGTATTTT	CASSGQGAATDTQYF
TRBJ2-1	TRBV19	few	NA	TGTGCCAGTACCCGGCTAGGTTACAATGAGCAGTTCTTC	CASTRLGYNEQFF
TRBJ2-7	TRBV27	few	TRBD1	TGTGCCAGCAGTCCGGGACAGGGCCCCTACGAGCAGTACTTC	CASSPGQGPYEQYF
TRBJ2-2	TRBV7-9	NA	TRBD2	TGTGCCAGCAGCTTTGTTCGGGGGGACACCGGGGAGCTGTTTTTT	CASSFVRGDTGELFF
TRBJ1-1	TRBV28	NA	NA	TGTGCCAGCAGTTTACGGCAGGGGAACACTGAAGCTTTCTTT	CASSLRQGNTEAFF
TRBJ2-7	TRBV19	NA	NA	TGTGCCAGCAGGGGAATATACGAGCAGTACTTC	CASRGIYEQYF
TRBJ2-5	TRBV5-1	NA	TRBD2	TGCGCCAGCAGCTTATCTCTGCGGGCTAGCGGAGAGACCCAGTACTTC	CASSLSLRASGETQYF
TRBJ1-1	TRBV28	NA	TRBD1	TGTGCCAGCAGAGTCGAGGGGGCCGAAGCTTTCTTT	CASRVEGAEAFF
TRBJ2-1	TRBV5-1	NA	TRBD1	TGCGCCAGCAGTTCGGGACAGGGAACCTACAATGAGCAGTTCTTC	CASSSGQGTYNEQFF
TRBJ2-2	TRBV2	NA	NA	TGTGCCAGCAGTGAACAGGCGAACACCGGGGAGCTGTTTTTT	CASSEQANTGELFF
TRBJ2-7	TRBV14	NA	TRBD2	TGTGCCAGCAGCCAAGATCCGGGGAGGGGAGTTAAGCAGTACTTC	CASSQDPGRGVKQYF
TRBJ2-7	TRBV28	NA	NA	TGTGCCAGCAGTTTAGGCAGGTCCTACGAGCAGTACTTC	CASSLGRSYEQYF
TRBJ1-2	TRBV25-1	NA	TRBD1	TGTGCCAGCAGTGACCCCCAGGGACAGGGAATCTATGGCTACACCTTC	CASSDPQGQGIYGYTF
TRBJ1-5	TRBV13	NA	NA	TGTGCCAGCAGCTTGGGGCAGGGCGATCAGCCCCAGCATTTT	CASSLGQGDQPQHF
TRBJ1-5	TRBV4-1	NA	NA	TGCGCCAGCAGCCAAGGTCCGACTGAATTTAGCAATCAGCCCCAGCATTTT	CASSQGPTEFSNQPQHF
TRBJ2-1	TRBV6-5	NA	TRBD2	TGTGCCAGCAGTTACTCTCTCCTAGCGGGAGGCGGTGAGCAGTTCTTC	CASSYSLLAGGGEQFF
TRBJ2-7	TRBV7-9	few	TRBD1	TGTGCCAGCAGCCCACTGACAGGGGTGGGCGAGCAGTACTTC	CASSPLTGVGEQYF
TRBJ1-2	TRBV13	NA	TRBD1	TGTGCCAGCAGCTTAGGAGGTCGGGACAGGGAACATGGCTACACCTTC	CASSLGGRDREHGYTF
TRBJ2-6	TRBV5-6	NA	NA	TGTGCCAGCAGGCCTACAGGGTCAGGGGCCAACGTCCTGACTTTC	CASRPTGSGANVLTF
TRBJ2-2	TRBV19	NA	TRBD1	TGTGCCAGTAGTAATACAGGGGGATTTGCCGGGGAGCTGTTTTTT	CASSNTGGFAGELFF
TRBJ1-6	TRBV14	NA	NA	TGTGCCAGCAGCCTAAAGGCCGGGATTCATTCACCCCTCCACTTT	CASSLKAGIHSPLHF
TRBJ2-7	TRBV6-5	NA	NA	TGTGCCAGCAGCCCCGGTAGCTCCTACGAGCAGTACTTC	CASSPGSSYEQYF
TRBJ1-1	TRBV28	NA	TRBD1	TGTGCCAGCAAGGCAGGGGGCGAGGGTAAAGCTTTCTTT	CASKAGGEGKAFF